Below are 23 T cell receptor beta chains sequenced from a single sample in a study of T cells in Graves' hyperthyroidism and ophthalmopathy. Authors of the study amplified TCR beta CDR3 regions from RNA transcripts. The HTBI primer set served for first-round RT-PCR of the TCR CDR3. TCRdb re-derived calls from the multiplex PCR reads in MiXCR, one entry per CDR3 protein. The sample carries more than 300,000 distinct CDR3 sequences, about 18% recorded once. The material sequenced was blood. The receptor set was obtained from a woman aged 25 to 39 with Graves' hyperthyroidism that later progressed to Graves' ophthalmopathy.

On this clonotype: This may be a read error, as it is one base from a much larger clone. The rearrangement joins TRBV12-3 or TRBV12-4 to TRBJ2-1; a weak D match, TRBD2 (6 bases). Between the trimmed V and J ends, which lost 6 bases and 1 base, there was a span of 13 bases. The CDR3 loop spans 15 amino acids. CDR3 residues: CASSYQTSSYNEQFF. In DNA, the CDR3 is TGTGCCAGCAGCTACCAGACTAGTTCCTACAATGAGCAGTTCTTC.

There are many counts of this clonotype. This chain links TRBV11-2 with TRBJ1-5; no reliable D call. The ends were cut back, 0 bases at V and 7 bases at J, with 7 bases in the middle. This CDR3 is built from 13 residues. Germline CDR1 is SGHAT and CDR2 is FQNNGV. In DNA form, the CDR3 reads TGTGCCAGCAGCTTAGATACGGAACAGCCCCAGCATTTT. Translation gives CASSLDTEQPQHF.

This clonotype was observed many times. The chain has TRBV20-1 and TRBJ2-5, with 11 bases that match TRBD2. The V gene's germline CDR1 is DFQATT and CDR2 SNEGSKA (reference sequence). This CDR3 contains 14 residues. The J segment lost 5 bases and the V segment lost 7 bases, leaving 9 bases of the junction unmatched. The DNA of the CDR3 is TGCAGTGTTCCACTAGCGGGAGTCGAGGAGACCCAGTACTTC. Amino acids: CSVPLAGVEETQYF.

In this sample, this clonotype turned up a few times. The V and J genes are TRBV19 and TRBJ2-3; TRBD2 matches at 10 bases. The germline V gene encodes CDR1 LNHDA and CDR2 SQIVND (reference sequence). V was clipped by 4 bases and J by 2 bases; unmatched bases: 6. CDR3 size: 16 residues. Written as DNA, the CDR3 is TGTGCCAGTAGTAACATAGCGGGGGGTTCCACAGATACGCAGTATTTT. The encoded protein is CASSNIAGGSTDTQYF.

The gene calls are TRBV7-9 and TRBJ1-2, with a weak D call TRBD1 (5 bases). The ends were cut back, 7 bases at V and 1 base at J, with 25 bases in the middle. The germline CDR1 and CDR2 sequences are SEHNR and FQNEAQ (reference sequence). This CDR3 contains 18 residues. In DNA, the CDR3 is TGTGCCAGCACCTTCAACAACCTGGGGCGTTCTCTTAACTATGGCTACACCTTC. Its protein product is CASTFNNLGRSLNYGYTF.

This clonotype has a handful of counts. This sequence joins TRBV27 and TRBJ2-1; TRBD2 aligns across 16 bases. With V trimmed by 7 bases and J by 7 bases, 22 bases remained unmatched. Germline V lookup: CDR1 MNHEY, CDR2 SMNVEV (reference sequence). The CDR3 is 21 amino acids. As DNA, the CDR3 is TGTGCCAGCATCCCGCGCCCGGGACTAGCGGGGGGGCGCCCCCTTTTGAATGAGCAGTTCTTC. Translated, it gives CASIPRPGLAGGRPLLNEQFF.

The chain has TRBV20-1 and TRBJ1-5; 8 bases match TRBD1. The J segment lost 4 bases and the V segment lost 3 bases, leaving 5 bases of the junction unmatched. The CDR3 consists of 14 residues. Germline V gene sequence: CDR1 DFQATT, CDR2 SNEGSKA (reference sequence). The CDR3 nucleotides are TGCAGTGCTAGTGAGGGACAGGTGAATCAGCCCCAGCATTTT. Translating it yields CSASEGQVNQPQHF.

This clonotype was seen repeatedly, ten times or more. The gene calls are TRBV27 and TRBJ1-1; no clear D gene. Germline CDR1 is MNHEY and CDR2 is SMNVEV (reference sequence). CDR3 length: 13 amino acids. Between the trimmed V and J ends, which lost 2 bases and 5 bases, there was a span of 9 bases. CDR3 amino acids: CASSLAWQTEAFF. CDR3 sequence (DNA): TGTGCCAGCAGTTTAGCTTGGCAGACTGAAGCTTTCTTT.

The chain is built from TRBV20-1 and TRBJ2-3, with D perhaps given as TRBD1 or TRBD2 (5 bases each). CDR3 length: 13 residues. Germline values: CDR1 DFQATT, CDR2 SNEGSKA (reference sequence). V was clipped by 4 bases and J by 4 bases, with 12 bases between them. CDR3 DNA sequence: TGCAGTGCTACCGGGACCCAGGCAGATACGCAGTATTTT. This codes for CSATGTQADTQYF.

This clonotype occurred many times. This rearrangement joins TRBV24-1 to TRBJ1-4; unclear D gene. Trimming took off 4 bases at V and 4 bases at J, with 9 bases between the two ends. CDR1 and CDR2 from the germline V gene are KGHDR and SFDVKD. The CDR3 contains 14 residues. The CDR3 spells CATSDGILNEKLFF. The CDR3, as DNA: TGTGCCACCAGTGACGGGATCCTTAATGAAAAACTGTTTTTT.

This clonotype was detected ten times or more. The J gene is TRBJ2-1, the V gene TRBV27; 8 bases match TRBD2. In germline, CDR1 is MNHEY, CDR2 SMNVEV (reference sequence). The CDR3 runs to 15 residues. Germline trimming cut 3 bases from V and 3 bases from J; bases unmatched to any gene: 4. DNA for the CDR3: TGTGCCAGCAGTTTGGGGACTAGGGGCTACAATGAGCAGTTCTTC. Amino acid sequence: CASSLGTRGYNEQFF.

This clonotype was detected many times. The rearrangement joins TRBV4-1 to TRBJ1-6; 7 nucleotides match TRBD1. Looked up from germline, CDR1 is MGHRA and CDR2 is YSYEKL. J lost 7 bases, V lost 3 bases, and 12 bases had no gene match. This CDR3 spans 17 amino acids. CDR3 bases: TGCGCCAGCAGCCACCGTTTCCGGGACAGACAAAATTCACCCCTCCACTTT. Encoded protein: CASSHRFRDRQNSPLHF.

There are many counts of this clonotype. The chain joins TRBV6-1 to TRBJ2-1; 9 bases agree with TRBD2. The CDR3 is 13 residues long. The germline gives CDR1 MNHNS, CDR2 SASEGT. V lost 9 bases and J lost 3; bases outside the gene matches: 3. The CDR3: CASLAGNYNEQFF. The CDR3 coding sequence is TGTGCCAGTCTAGCGGGAAACTACAATGAGCAGTTCTTC.

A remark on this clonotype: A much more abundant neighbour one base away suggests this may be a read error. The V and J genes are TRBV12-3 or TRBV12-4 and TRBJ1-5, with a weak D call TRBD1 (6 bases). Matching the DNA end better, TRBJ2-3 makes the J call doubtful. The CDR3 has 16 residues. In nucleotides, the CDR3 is TGTGCCAGCAGTTTAGGGTCAGGGGATAGCAATCAGCCCCAGTATTTT. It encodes CASSLGSGDSNQPQYF.

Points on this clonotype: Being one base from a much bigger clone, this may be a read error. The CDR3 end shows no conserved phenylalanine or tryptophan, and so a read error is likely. CDR3 sequence reads: CASSVSGLRTDTQYS. The CDR3, as DNA: TGTGCCAGCAGCGTATCGGGACTTCGCACAGATACGCAGTATTCT. The V and J genes are TRBV28 and TRBJ2-3; TRBD2 might be the D (6 bases). This CDR3 has 15 amino acids. Between the trimmed V and J ends, which lost 6 bases and 1 base, there was a span of 14 bases. Per the germline V gene, CDR1 is MDHEN and CDR2 is SYDVKM.

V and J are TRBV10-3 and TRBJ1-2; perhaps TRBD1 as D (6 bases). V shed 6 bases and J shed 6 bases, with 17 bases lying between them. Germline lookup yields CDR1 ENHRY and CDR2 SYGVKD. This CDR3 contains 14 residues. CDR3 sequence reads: CAISGTPNTDGYTF. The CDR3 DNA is TGTGCCATCAGCGGGACACCTAATACCGATGGCTACACCTTC.

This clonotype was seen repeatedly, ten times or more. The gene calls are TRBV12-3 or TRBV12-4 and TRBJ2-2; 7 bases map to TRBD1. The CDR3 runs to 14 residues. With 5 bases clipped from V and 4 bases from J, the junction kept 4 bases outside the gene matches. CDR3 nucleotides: TGTGCCAGCAGTAAGGGGGCGAGCACCGGGGAGCTGTTTTTT. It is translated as CASSKGASTGELFF.

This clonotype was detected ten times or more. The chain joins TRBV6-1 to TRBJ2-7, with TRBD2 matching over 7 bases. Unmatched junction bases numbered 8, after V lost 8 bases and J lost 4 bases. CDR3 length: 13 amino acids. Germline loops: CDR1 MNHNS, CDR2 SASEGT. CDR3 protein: CASEEREGYEQYF. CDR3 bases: TGTGCCAGCGAGGAGCGGGAAGGATACGAGCAGTACTTC.

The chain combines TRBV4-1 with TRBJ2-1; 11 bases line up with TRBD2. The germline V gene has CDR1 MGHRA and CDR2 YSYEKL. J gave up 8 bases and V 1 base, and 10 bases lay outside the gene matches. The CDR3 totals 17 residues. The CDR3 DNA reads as TGCGCCAGCAGCCAAGTCCCGGGACTAGCGGCCGGCGATGAGCAGTTCTTC. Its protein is CASSQVPGLAAGDEQFF.

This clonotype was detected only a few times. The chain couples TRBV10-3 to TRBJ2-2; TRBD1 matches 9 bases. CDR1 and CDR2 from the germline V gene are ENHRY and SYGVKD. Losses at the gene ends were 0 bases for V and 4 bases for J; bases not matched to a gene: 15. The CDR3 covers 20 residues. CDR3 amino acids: CAISESGQGYPSKGTGELFF. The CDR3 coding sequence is TGTGCCATCAGTGAGTCGGGACAGGGATACCCCTCTAAGGGCACCGGGGAGCTGTTTTTT.

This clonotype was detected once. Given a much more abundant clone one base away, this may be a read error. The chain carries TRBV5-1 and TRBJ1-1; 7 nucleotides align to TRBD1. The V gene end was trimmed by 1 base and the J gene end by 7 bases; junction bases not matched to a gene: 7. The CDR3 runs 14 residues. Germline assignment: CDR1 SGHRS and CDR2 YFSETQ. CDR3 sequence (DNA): TGCGCCAGCAGCTTGACAGGGGTTGGGAATGAAGCTTTCTTT. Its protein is CASSLTGVGNEAFF. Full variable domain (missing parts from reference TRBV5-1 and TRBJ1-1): KAGVTQTPRYLIKTRGQQVTLSCSPISGHRSVSWYQQTPGQGLQFLFEYFSETQRNKGNFPGRFSGRQFSNSRSEMNVSTLELGDSALYLCASSLTGVGNEAFFGQGTRLTVV.

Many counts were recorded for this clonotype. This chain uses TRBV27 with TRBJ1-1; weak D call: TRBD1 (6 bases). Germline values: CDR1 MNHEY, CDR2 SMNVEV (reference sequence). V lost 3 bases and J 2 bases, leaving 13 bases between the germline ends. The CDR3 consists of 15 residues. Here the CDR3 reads CASSFEPQGNTEAFF. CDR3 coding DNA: TGTGCCAGCAGTTTTGAACCACAGGGAAACACTGAAGCTTTCTTT.

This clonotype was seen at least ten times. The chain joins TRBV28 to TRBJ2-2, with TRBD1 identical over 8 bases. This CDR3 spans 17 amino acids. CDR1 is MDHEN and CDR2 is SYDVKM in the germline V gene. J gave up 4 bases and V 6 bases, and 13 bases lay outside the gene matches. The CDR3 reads CASSPGGAVFSTGELFF. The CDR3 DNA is TGTGCCAGCAGCCCAGGGGGCGCGGTTTTTAGCACCGGGGAGCTGTTTTTT.